The 2 T cell receptor beta chains reported below all come from one sample, sequenced in a study of T-cell memory formation after mild COVID-19. TCRdb re-called the 5' RACE reads through MiXCR, storing one row per CDR3 protein. The data contain about 140,000 distinct CDR3 sequences, more than 14% of them singletons. Sample: PBMCs or a T cell subset sorted from them (not recorded which). Receptor source: an adult woman who had mild COVID-19 (a few samples of this study predate the infection). Cell type and time point are not known.

This clonotype was seen a few times. The chain joins TRBV4-1 to TRBJ2-7; 8 nucleotides agree with TRBD1. CDR3 size: 14 residues. Germline trimming cut 1 base from V and 4 bases from J; bases unmatched to any gene: 3. Germline values: CDR1 MGHRA, CDR2 YSYEKL. CDR3 in DNA: TGCGCCAGCAGCCAAGGGACAGGGTGGTACGAGCAGTACTTC. Translating it yields CASSQGTGWYEQYF.

This clonotype was detected many times. The V and J genes are TRBV7-9 and TRBJ2-5; either TRBD1 or TRBD2 may supply D (5 bases each). Trimming cost V 6 bases and J 5 bases, with 16 bases left between them. Germline V gene data show CDR1 as SEHNR and CDR2 as FQNEAQ (reference sequence). The CDR3 length is 14 residues. The CDR3 reads CASRAREGEETQYF. Written as DNA, the CDR3 is TGTGCCAGCAGAGCTCGGGAAGGGGAGGAGACCCAGTACTTC.